This T cell receptor (beta chain) derives from a study of PD-1 blockade in mismatch repair-deficient tumors. The wider study: Patients had 12 mismatch repair-deficient cancer types, all previously treated and progressing. Whole-study results and caveats: Tumor-resident clones, often undetectable pretreatment in blood, expanded then contracted after pembrolizumab.

Mismatch repair deficiency was confirmed in all patients, by PCR or immunohistochemistry. The TCR-sequenced patients were three responders to pembrolizumab. Trimming removed 1 base from V and 6 bases from J, with 15 bases in between. CDR1 and CDR2 from the germline V gene are LGHNA and YSLEER. The CDR3 length is 16 residues. The protocol was immunoSEQ multiplex PCR, while the TCRdb copy is restricted to in-frame clones and leaves out a portion. Of just under 65,000 clones listed, approximately 88% are singletons. About this clone itself: Its antigen is not known.

This receptor was identified in an adult with mismatch repair-deficient cancer. V usage is TRBV4-3 and J usage is TRBJ1-4; D is unclear. The input for sequencing was peripheral blood, taken 52 weeks after starting pembrolizumab. CDR3 DNA: TGCGCCAGCAGCCAAGGATGGGCAGTCAGCTATGAAAAACTGTTTTTT. The encoded protein is CASSQGWAVSYEKLFF.